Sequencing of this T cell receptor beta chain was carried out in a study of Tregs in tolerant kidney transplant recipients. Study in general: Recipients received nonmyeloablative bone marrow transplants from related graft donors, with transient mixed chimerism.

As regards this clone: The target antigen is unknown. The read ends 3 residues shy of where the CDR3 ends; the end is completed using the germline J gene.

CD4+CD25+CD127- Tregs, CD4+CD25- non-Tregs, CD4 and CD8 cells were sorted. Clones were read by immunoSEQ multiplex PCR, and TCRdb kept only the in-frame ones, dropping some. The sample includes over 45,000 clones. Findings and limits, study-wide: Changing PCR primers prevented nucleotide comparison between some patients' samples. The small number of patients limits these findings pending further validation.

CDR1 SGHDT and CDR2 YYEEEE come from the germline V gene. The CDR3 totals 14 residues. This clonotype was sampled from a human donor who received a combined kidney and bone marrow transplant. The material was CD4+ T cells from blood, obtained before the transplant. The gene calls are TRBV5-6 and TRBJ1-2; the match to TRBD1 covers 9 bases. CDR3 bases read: TGTGCCAGCAGCGGAGGACAGGGGAAGTCGAGC. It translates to CASSGGQGKSS. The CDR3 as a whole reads CASSGGQGKSSYTF.